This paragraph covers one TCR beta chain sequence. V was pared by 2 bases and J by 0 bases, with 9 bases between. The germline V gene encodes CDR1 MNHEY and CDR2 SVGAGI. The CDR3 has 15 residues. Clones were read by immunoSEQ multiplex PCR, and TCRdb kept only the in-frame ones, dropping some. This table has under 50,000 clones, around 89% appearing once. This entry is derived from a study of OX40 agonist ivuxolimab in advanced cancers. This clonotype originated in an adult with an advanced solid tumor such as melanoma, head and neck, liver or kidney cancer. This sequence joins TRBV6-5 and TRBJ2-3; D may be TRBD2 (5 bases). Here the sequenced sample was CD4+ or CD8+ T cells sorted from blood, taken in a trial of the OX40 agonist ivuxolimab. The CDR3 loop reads CASSYLAASTDTQYF. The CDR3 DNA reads TGTGCCAGCAGTTACCTAGCAGCTAGCACAGATACGCAGTATTTT.